The 11 T cell receptor beta chains below come from one sample, sequenced in a study of T cell responses to AZD1222 COVID-19 vaccine. The data were produced by immunoSEQ multiplex PCR, yet TCRdb's version contains in-frame clones alone and is incomplete. The sample records some 92,000 clones, 90% to 95% being singletons. The sequenced sample was peripheral blood, obtained on day 0 of MenACWY control vaccination. The receptor set was obtained from an adult in good health.

The gene calls are TRBV6-2 or TRBV6-3 and TRBJ1-1; D possibly corresponds to TRBD1 (5 bases). Germline CDR1 MNHEY, CDR2 SVGEGT. The CDR3 has 13 residues. The V end lost 6 bases, the J end lost 8 bases, and 16 bases lay between the germline ends. CDR3 nucleotides: TGTGCCAGCAGCCTTCGACAGTCGCCCGAAGCTTTCTTT. Translation: CASSLRQSPEAFF.

V usage is TRBV27 and J usage is TRBJ1-5, with D uncertain. Trimming took 4 bases from V and 5 from J, leaving 9 bases between them. CDR1 is MNHEY and CDR2 is SMNVEV in the germline V gene (reference sequence). The CDR3 totals 13 residues. CDR3 coding DNA: TGTGCCAGCAGTTGGGAACGAGATCAGCCCCAGCATTTT. Its protein product is CASSWERDQPQHF.

This rearrangement joins TRBV29-1 to TRBJ2-1; 12 bases are shared with TRBD1. Germline V lookup: CDR1 SQVTM, CDR2 ANQGSEA. This CDR3 is 14 amino acids long. The trim removed 3 bases at V and 7 bases at J, leaving 4 bases unmatched. CDR3: CSVEGTGGKNEQFF. In nucleotides, the CDR3 is TGCAGCGTTGAGGGGACAGGGGGCAAGAATGAGCAGTTCTTC.

The chain employs TRBV5-1 and TRBJ2-5; 15 nucleotides align to TRBD2. This CDR3 is built from 19 residues. V shed 4 bases and J 4 bases; nucleotides not matched to a gene: 14. Germline V gene sequence: CDR1 SGHRS, CDR2 YFSETQ. CDR3 nucleotide sequence: TGCGCCAGCAGCGGGGGACTAGCGGGAGGCTCGGCCCTCTCAGAGACCCAGTACTTC. It codes for CASSGGLAGGSALSETQYF.

The chain carries TRBV19 and TRBJ1-2; no definite D call. The CDR3 contains 15 residues. With 2 bases removed from V and 6 bases from J, the gap between germline ends came to 16 bases. Germline V gives CDR1 LNHDA, CDR2 SQIVND (reference sequence). The CDR3 sequence: CASSIKIEGEDGYTF. CDR3 sequence (DNA): TGTGCCAGTAGTATAAAAATAGAGGGAGAAGATGGCTACACCTTC.

The rearrangement links TRBV7-2 to TRBJ1-3; no clear D gene. The CDR3 spans 12 residues. Germline lookup yields CDR1 SGHTA and CDR2 FQGNSA. The germline V and J ends were trimmed by 5 bases and 11 bases, with 13 bases remaining between them. CDR3 DNA: TGTGCCAGCAGCCCCCGCGTAACGCCCATATATTTT. It encodes CASSPRVTPIYF.

J is TRBJ1-5 and V is TRBV7-9; possibly TRBD1 for D (6 bases). Germline loops: CDR1 SEHNR, CDR2 FQNEAQ (reference sequence). V gave up 5 bases and J gave up 6 bases, with 17 bases separating them. The CDR3 is 15 amino acids. The CDR3 DNA reads as TGTGCCAGCAGCGCACAGGGAGGAGAGGCTCAGCCCCAGCATTTT. Translating gives CASSAQGGEAQPQHF.

The chain has TRBV6-1 and TRBJ1-2, with unresolved D. This CDR3 spans 13 amino acids. V was trimmed by 1 base and J by 5 bases, leaving 8 bases between them. Germline-derived CDR1 and CDR2 are MNHNS and SASEGT. The CDR3: CASSEVNGYGYTF. The CDR3 DNA is TGTGCCAGCAGTGAAGTTAACGGTTATGGCTACACCTTC.

Here the CDR3 reads CASSPGGVNEQFF. CDR3 sequence (DNA): TGCGCCAGCAGCCCCGGGGGGGTGAATGAGCAGTTCTTC. This chain uses TRBV5-1 with TRBJ2-1; 8 positions agree with TRBD2. The CDR3 runs to 13 residues. V was clipped by 4 bases and J by 7 bases; unmatched bases: 4. Germline assignment: CDR1 SGHRS and CDR2 YFSETQ.

This chain joins TRBV28 and TRBJ1-4; 11 nucleotides agree with TRBD1. CDR3 length: 15 amino acids. Germline V lookup: CDR1 MDHEN, CDR2 SYDVKM. V dropped 4 bases and J dropped 8; count of bases not matched to a gene: 6. CDR3 sequence: CASSSPGQGGEKLFF. The CDR3 DNA reads TGTGCCAGCAGTTCCCCGGGACAGGGGGGCGAAAAACTGTTTTTT.

V is TRBV5-4 and J is TRBJ2-5, with D perhaps TRBD1 (6 bases). CDR3 size: 15 residues. Germline CDR1 reads SGHNT; CDR2 reads YYREEE (reference sequence). The V end was cut by 0 bases, the J end by 5 bases, with 14 bases between. The CDR3 DNA reads as TGTGCCAGCAGCTTGGATCAGGGGCGCGGGGAGACCCAGTACTTC. Protein: CASSLDQGRGETQYF.